This T cell receptor beta chain was captured by sequencing in a study of cytomegalovirus exposure and HLA in healthy donors. Study details: HLA-typed donors contributed approximately 86 million unique TCRs, which were held in an early data release. Study-level results: An analysis was carried out later, and it reportedly showed fewer N-insertions in an Asian-associated ancestry cluster than the approximately 700-donor mean. TCR sequences were mostly rare, though some public TCRs occurred in many donors. Per a prior analysis, the majority of TCR beta V segments were productive roughly 90% or roughly 30% of the time.

Concerning this clone: What it binds is unknown.

Use of 60 Vbeta and 13 Jbeta primers characterized the PCR. Clones were sequenced by immunoSEQ multiplex PCR, and TCRdb holds only the in-frame ones, with some missing. The data show around 110,000 clones, with more than 70% seen just once and about 2% held by the top ten. Germline V CDR1 and CDR2: MDHEN, SYDVKM. The CDR3 runs 13 residues. V lost 6 bases to trimming and J lost 2 bases, with 9 bases between them. The rearrangement joins TRBV28 to TRBJ2-3; perhaps TRBD1 as D (6 bases). This TCR derives from a man aged 18 to 30 in good health and CMV-seronegative. Material for sequencing was PBMCs. CDR3 nucleotide sequence: TGTGCCAGCAGAGGACAGCTCACAGATACGCAGTATTTT. It translates to CASRGQLTDTQYF.